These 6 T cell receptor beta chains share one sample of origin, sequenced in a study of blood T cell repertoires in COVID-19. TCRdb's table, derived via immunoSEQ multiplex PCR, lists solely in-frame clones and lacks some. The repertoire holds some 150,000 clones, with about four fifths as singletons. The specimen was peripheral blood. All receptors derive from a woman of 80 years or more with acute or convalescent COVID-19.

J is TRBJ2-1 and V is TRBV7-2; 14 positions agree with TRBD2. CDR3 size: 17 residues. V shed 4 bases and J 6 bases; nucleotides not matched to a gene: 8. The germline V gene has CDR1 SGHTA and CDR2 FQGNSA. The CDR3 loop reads CASSSRTSGGPSNEQFF. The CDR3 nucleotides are TGTGCCAGCAGCTCTCGGACTAGCGGGGGGCCGTCCAATGAGCAGTTCTTC.

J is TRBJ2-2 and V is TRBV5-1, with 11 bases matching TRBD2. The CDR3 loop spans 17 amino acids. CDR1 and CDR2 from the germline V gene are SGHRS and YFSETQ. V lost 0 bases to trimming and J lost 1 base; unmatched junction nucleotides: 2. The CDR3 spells CASSLGGLAGNTGELFF. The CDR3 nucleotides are TGCGCCAGCAGCTTGGGAGGACTAGCGGGGAACACCGGGGAGCTGTTTTTT.

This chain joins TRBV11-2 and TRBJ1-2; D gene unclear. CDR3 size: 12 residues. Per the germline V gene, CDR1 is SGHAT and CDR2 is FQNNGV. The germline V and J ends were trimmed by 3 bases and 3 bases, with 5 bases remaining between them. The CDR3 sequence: CASSFTDYGYTF. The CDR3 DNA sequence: TGTGCCAGCAGCTTCACAGACTATGGCTACACCTTC.

For the CDR3, the DNA is TGTGCCTCACGGACAGGGTTGAGCACCGGGGAGCTGTTTTTT. Protein product: CASRTGLSTGELFF. The chain combines TRBV5-8 with TRBJ2-2; 8 nucleotides align to TRBD1. The germline gives CDR1 SGHTS, CDR2 YDEGEE. After removal of 10 bases from V and 4 bases from J, the junction contained 9 bases not matched to a gene. This CDR3 comprises 14 residues.

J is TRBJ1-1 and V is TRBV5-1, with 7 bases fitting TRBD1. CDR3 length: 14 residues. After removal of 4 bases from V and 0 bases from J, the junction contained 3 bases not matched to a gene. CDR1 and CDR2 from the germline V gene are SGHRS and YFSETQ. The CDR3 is CASSPGTVNTEAFF. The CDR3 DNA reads TGCGCCAGCAGCCCCGGGACAGTGAACACTGAAGCTTTCTTT.

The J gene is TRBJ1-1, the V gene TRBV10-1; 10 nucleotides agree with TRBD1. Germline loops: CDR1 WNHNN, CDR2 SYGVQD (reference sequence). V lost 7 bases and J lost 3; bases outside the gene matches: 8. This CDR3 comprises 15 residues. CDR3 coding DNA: TGCGCCAGCAAGGGACAGGGGAGGGCGGACACTGAAGCTTTCTTT. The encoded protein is CASKGQGRADTEAFF.